The entry that follows covers one TCR beta chain sequence. Germline V CDR1 and CDR2: MNHEY, SMNVEV (reference sequence). V was clipped by 4 bases and J by 2 bases, with 12 bases between them. The CDR3 spans 15 residues. In the source study's methods: From reference gene primer amplification, estimates of nucleated cell counts were derived. Some clones are missing from TCRdb's copy, which holds only in-frame ones; the method was immunoSEQ multiplex PCR. V and J calls and clone size are as listed in that table; D and trimming were resolved from the DNA. The profile shows around 220,000 clones, about 90% of them singletons. The data originate from a study of blood T cell repertoires in COVID-19. Turning to the study itself: T cells, B-cell-depleted T cells, or PBMCs supplied cDNA or gDNA.

Sequenced: peripheral blood. The receptor was derived from a man between 18 and 35 years old with active or convalescent COVID-19. V is TRBV27 and J is TRBJ2-1, with D maybe TRBD2 (6 bases). Here the CDR3 reads CASSSQRATYNEQFF. In DNA form, the CDR3 reads TGTGCCAGCAGTTCCCAGCGGGCTACCTACAATGAGCAGTTCTTC.